This T cell receptor (beta chain) was found in a study of T cell repertoires in cytomegalovirus infection. Concerning this clonotype itself: Its antigen remains unidentified.

From the reads, TCRdb called clonotypes with MiXCR, one entry per CDR3 protein. The sample lists tens of thousands of distinct CDR3 sequences, roughly a fifth seen once, with roughly 73% in the top ten. Germline V gene sequence: CDR1 LGHDT, CDR2 YNNKEL (reference sequence). This CDR3 is built from 14 residues. Trimming at V came to 1 base and at J to 6 bases, leaving 5 bases not matched to a gene. Sequencing used CD8+ T cells from cultured PBMCs, obtained from culture after CMV antigen stimulation. V gene TRBV3-1 combines with J gene TRBJ1-2; TRBD1 matches 7 bases. The source of this sequence is a human donor in good health (CMV status not recorded). Some clones in this sample may be carry-over from other donors' samples. The CDR3 region is CASSQAGTVHGYTF. The CDR3 region has the DNA TGTGCCAGCAGCCAAGCTGGGACAGTTCATGGCTACACCTTC.